This T cell receptor (beta chain) was found in a study of T cell responses to AZD1222 COVID-19 vaccine. Trimming removed 2 bases at V and 7 bases at J, with 15 bases between. This CDR3 contains 14 residues. Germline lookup yields CDR1 MNHNS and CDR2 SASEGT. Generated by immunoSEQ multiplex PCR, the TCRdb table keeps only in-frame clones and is missing some. The sample shows 200,000 to 250,000 clones, around 94% of them seen only once. Note on this clone: Its antigen is unknown.

Study outcomes and limitations: Repertoires were obtained solely post-peak T cell response. Epitopes outside B.1.351 and B.1.1.7 mutated regions reportedly drew nearly half of spike TCRs. Clonal diversity was possibly underestimated; the donors were predominantly white British and more often female.

The TCR sequence derives from an adult who received the MenACWY meningococcal vaccine as a control. Specimen: peripheral blood, collected 28 days after the second dose of the MenACWY control vaccine. The chain links TRBV6-1 to TRBJ2-7, with D possibly called TRBD1 or TRBD2 (6 bases each). The DNA for the CDR3 is TGTGCCAGCAGTGAACCCGGGGGCGCGGATGAGCAGTACTTC. Its protein is CASSEPGGADEQYF.